This TCR beta chain was obtained from a study of blood T cell repertoires in COVID-19. About the study: Sites in the United States, Italy and Spain provided acute and convalescent COVID-19 samples.

Generated by immunoSEQ multiplex PCR, the TCRdb table keeps only in-frame clones and is missing some. The sample includes roughly 260,000 clones, about 90% of them seen just once. Trimming pared 2 bases from V and 2 bases from J, leaving 5 bases between. This CDR3 has 12 amino acids. The germline CDR1 and CDR2 sequences are SGHRS and YFSETQ. Participants came from roughly 23 US areas, aged roughly 18 to 90 years. Each participant's cohort was designated according to participant-reported clinical history. The source of this sequence is a human donor in a cohort exposed to, infected with or recovered from COVID-19 (not recorded which). The donor label of this sample is uncertain. This chain connects TRBV5-1 to TRBJ2-7; D unclear. Sequenced sample: PBMCs or T cells enriched from blood (not recorded which). Here the CDR3 DNA reads TGCGCCAGCAGCTTTCGGGCCTACGAGCAGTACTTC. Residues: CASSFRAYEQYF.